Following are 2 T cell receptor beta chains from one sample sequenced in a study of cytomegalovirus exposure and HLA in healthy donors. Researchers ran the PCR with 60 Vbeta and 13 Jbeta primers. Sequenced by immunoSEQ multiplex PCR; TCRdb stores in-frame clones only, minus some. The sample has approximately 190,000 clones, about 80% seen once; the top ten hold 3.4%. Sample: PBMCs. These receptors were obtained from a man aged 35 to 55 in good health and CMV-seropositive.

A few counts support this clone. This sequence joins TRBV5-6 and TRBJ2-7, with TRBD2 matching 7 bases. V was clipped by 0 bases and J by 7 bases; unmatched bases: 7. The V gene's germline CDR1 is SGHDT and CDR2 YYEEEE. The CDR3 consists of 14 residues. The CDR3 region is CASSLVRGVLEQYF. The DNA for the CDR3 is TGTGCCAGCAGCTTGGTACGGGGGGTCTTAGAGCAGTACTTC.

The DNA for the CDR3 is TGTGCCAGCACCCGGGACAGGGGGCGCGTCGGGGAGCTGTTTTTT. It encodes CASTRDRGRVGELFF. This rearrangement joins TRBV2 to TRBJ2-2; TRBD1 aligns across 12 bases. Trimming removed 7 bases from V and 7 bases from J; junction bases left unmatched: 7. This CDR3 region has 15 residues. CDR1 and CDR2 from the germline V gene are SNHLY and FYNNEI. The variable domain in full, with the rest retrieved from reference TRBV2 and TRBJ2-2, is EPEVTQTPSHQVTQMGQEVILRCVPISNHLYFYWYRQILGQKVEFLVSFYNNEISEKSEIFDDQFSVERPDGSNFTLKIRSTKLEDSAMYFCASTRDRGRVGELFFGEGSRLTVL.